One sample yielded the 28 T cell receptor beta chains listed below, sequenced in a study of response to subunit inactivated influenza vaccine. Via MiXCR, TCRdb re-called the RT-PCR reads, giving one row per CDR3 protein. The sample contains 500,000 or so distinct CDR3 sequences, more than 15% of which appear only once. This sample comprised CD4+ T cells sorted from PBMCs, obtained about 23 months after vaccination. The receptors here all came from a man aged 45 to 75 who received an inactivated influenza vaccine.

V gene TRBV3-1 combines with J gene TRBJ2-1; a possible D gene is TRBD1 (5 bases). CDR3 length: 16 amino acids. Trimming removed 3 bases from V and 0 bases from J, with 12 bases in between. Germline loops: CDR1 LGHDT, CDR2 YNNKEL (reference sequence). The CDR3 sequence: CASSQSRVHSYNEQFF. In nucleotides, the CDR3 is TGTGCCAGCAGCCAGAGCAGGGTTCACTCCTACAATGAGCAGTTCTTC.

V usage is TRBV5-1 and J usage is TRBJ2-3; TRBD2 matches at 9 bases. The CDR3 covers 16 residues. V gave up 4 bases and J gave up 2 bases; unmatched junction bases: 8. The germline V gene has CDR1 SGHRS and CDR2 YFSETQ. CDR3 DNA sequence: TGCGCCAGCAGCACCGGGACTAGCAGAACCACAGATACGCAGTATTTT. Its translation: CASSTGTSRTTDTQYF.

The chain combines TRBV20-1 with TRBJ2-1; a weak D match, TRBD1 (6 bases). The CDR3 length is 15 residues. The V gene lost 5 bases and the J gene lost 4 bases, with 18 bases spanning the gap. Germline CDR1 is DFQATT and CDR2 is SNEGSKA (reference sequence). For the CDR3, the DNA is TGCAGTGCTCCTCCCCATGGGGGACATTACAATGAGCAGTTCTTC. This translates into CSAPPHGGHYNEQFF.

This clonotype was observed a few times. The genes are TRBV29-1 and TRBJ2-6, with TRBD1 matching 7 bases. Losses at the gene ends were 6 bases for V and 2 bases for J; bases not matched to a gene: 4. CDR1 SQVTM and CDR2 ANQGSEA come from the germline V gene. This CDR3 has 14 amino acids. The CDR3 loop reads CSVRQGAGANVLTF. The CDR3 DNA follows: TGCAGCGTGAGACAGGGAGCTGGGGCCAACGTCCTGACTTTC.

This clonotype was seen repeatedly, ten times or more. The genes are TRBV4-2 and TRBJ1-4; 7 bases line up with TRBD1. The trim removed 5 bases at V and 8 bases at J, leaving 8 bases unmatched. The CDR3 contains 14 residues. Germline CDR1 LGHNA, CDR2 YNFKEQ. The CDR3 protein is CASSIRQGQEKLFF. Written as DNA, the CDR3 is TGTGCCAGCAGCATTCGACAGGGTCAGGAAAAACTGTTTTTT.

In its sample, this clonotype was seen many times. The gene calls are TRBV10-3 and TRBJ2-1, with 9 bases identical to TRBD2. Germline lookup yields CDR1 ENHRY and CDR2 SYGVKD. CDR3 length: 14 residues. The junction had 6 bases not matched to a gene; V was cut back by 4 bases and J by 8 bases. In DNA, the CDR3 is TGTGCCATCAGTGGCGGACTAGCGAGGGATGAGCAGTTCTTC. Protein sequence: CAISGGLARDEQFF.

This chain joins TRBV15 and TRBJ2-1, with a possible D match to TRBD1 (6 bases). With 3 bases removed from V and 5 bases from J, the gap between germline ends came to 14 bases. The CDR3 extends over 15 amino acids. In germline, CDR1 is LNHNV, CDR2 YYDKDF (reference sequence). The CDR3, as DNA: TGTGCCACCAGCAGTGGGCAGGGGTTGGACAATGAGCAGTTCTTC. The encoded protein is CATSSGQGLDNEQFF.

With respect to this clonotype: A much more abundant neighbour one base away suggests this may be a read error. The V gene is TRBV12-3 or TRBV12-4, the J gene TRBJ1-5; D perhaps matches TRBD1 (5 bases). The CDR3 is 15 amino acids. The CDR3: CASSFRQGRHHPQHF. CDR3 sequence (DNA): TGTGCCAGCAGTTTTAGGCAGGGCCGTCATCACCCCCAGCATTTT.

The chain uses TRBV7-8 and TRBJ1-6; D is unclear. With 4 bases removed from V and 6 bases from J, the gap between germline ends came to 10 bases. Germline CDR1 SGHVS, CDR2 FQNEAQ. The CDR3 covers 14 residues. The CDR3 sequence is CASSSSTVNSPLHF. In DNA, the CDR3 is TGTGCCAGCAGCTCGAGCACAGTTAATTCACCCCTCCACTTT.

A few counts support this clonotype. The chain joins TRBV5-1 to TRBJ2-1, with unresolved D. Trimming stripped 2 bases from V and 1 base from J, with 7 bases between. The CDR3 consists of 14 residues. Looked up from germline, CDR1 is SGHRS and CDR2 is YFSETQ. The CDR3 reads CASSFGWSYNEQFF. The CDR3 DNA reads as TGCGCCAGCAGCTTCGGCTGGTCCTACAATGAGCAGTTCTTC. The entire variable domain, with the rest obtained from reference TRBV5-1 and TRBJ2-1, is as follows: KAGVTQTPRYLIKTRGQQVTLSCSPISGHRSVSWYQQTPGQGLQFLFEYFSETQRNKGNFPGRFSGRQFSNSRSEMNVSTLELGDSALYLCASSFGWSYNEQFFGPGTRLTVL.

This clonotype has a count of ten or more. V and J are TRBV6-5 and TRBJ1-1; D not resolved. CDR1 and CDR2 (germline): MNHEY, SVGAGI. The CDR3 length is 12 residues. Trimming took off 2 bases at V and 8 bases at J, with 9 bases between the two ends. The CDR3 DNA sequence: TGTGCCAGCAGTTACAACGGGCGGGAAGCTTTCTTT. This gives the protein CASSYNGREAFF.

The V call is TRBV4-2, the J call TRBJ2-7, with D unresolved. The germline V and J ends were trimmed by 0 bases and 3 bases, with 6 bases remaining between them. The CDR3 covers 13 residues. In germline, CDR1 is LGHNA, CDR2 YNFKEQ. For the CDR3, the DNA is TGTGCCAGCAGCCAAGACCGCCTCTACGAGCAGTACTTC. It translates to CASSQDRLYEQYF.

The sample holds a few counts of this clonotype. The rearrangement links TRBV20-1 to TRBJ2-3; 14 positions match TRBD2. Germline V lookup: CDR1 DFQATT, CDR2 SNEGSKA (reference sequence). V lost 5 bases to trimming and J lost 7 bases; unmatched junction nucleotides: 8. The CDR3 contains 15 residues. CDR3 loop: CSAGPGLAGVNTQYF. CDR3 nucleotides: TGCAGTGCTGGCCCGGGACTAGCGGGAGTTAATACGCAGTATTTT.

V and J are TRBV7-9 and TRBJ2-7; 8 nucleotides match TRBD1. The CDR3 consists of 14 residues. Germline values: CDR1 SEHNR, CDR2 FQNEAQ (reference sequence). V lost 2 bases to trimming and J lost 5 bases; unmatched junction nucleotides: 5. The CDR3 region has the DNA TGTGCCAGCAGCTTAAACGACAGGGGCCACGAGCAGTACTTC. It specifies CASSLNDRGHEQYF.

This sequence joins TRBV7-2 and TRBJ2-1, with D perhaps TRBD1 (5 bases). Germline V CDR1 and CDR2: SGHTA, FQGNSA. Trimming took 5 bases from V and 7 from J, leaving 12 bases between them. This CDR3 has 13 amino acids. CDR3 in amino acids: CASSDQAGNEQFF. Written as DNA, the CDR3 is TGTGCCAGCAGCGACCAAGCAGGGAATGAGCAGTTCTTC.

This rearrangement joins TRBV5-6 to TRBJ1-2, with D possibly matching TRBD1 (6 bases). The V gene's germline CDR1 is SGHDT and CDR2 YYEEEE. The CDR3 has 13 residues. With 3 bases removed from V and 4 bases from J, the gap between germline ends came to 10 bases. The CDR3 DNA sequence: TGTGCCAGCAGCTACAGGGAAGGCTATGGCTACACCTTC. The encoded protein is CASSYREGYGYTF.

The V and J genes are TRBV6-2 or TRBV6-3 and TRBJ1-6, with D uncertain. Deletions cut 6 bases from V and 10 bases from J, with 16 bases between. Per the germline V gene, CDR1 is MNHEY and CDR2 is SVGEGT. The CDR3 is made up of 14 amino acids. The CDR3 reads CASRLIVLQSPLHF. CDR3 bases: TGTGCCAGCAGACTTATCGTCTTACAGTCACCCCTCCACTTT.

This sequence joins TRBV29-1 and TRBJ2-7; 9 bases agree with TRBD2. The CDR3 totals 14 residues. CDR1 is SQVTM and CDR2 is ANQGSEA in the germline V gene. Germline trimming cut 3 bases from V and 2 bases from J; bases unmatched to any gene: 5. This CDR3 is CSVDLAGAPYEQYF. The DNA of the CDR3 is TGCAGCGTTGACTTAGCGGGAGCCCCCTACGAGCAGTACTTC.

This clonotype was detected only a few times. This chain uses TRBV25-1 with TRBJ2-3; 10 positions agree with TRBD2. CDR1 and CDR2 (germline): MGHDK, SYGVNS. The CDR3 sequence is 17 residues long. After removal of 0 bases from V and 2 bases from J, the junction contained 5 bases not matched to a gene. The DNA for the CDR3 is TGTGCCAGCAGTGAATACGCTAGCGGGGGTTTCACAGATACGCAGTATTTT. Translating gives CASSEYASGGFTDTQYF.

The chain combines TRBV2 with TRBJ1-2; D not resolved. Germline V gives CDR1 SNHLY, CDR2 FYNNEI. Trimming removed 2 bases at V and 7 bases at J, with 14 bases between. The CDR3 runs to 14 residues. In DNA, the CDR3 is TGTGCCAGCAGTGAACGCGGGATCTTTGGTGGCTACACCTTC. It translates to CASSERGIFGGYTF.

In its sample, this clonotype was seen a few times. The J gene is TRBJ2-3, the V gene TRBV29-1; the D gene is possibly TRBD1 (5 bases). Germline V gene lookup returns CDR1 SQVTM and CDR2 ANQGSEA. CDR3 size: 13 residues. V lost 3 bases to trimming and J lost 5 bases, with 12 bases between them. In nucleotides, the CDR3 is TGCAGCGTTGATGACGGCAGGGTAGATACGCAGTATTTT. It yields the protein CSVDDGRVDTQYF.

This clonotype was counted between two and nine times. The chain joins TRBV5-6 to TRBJ1-1; TRBD1 aligns across 8 bases. After removal of 0 bases from V and 4 bases from J, the junction contained 5 bases not matched to a gene. The CDR3 is made up of 15 amino acids. CDR1 and CDR2 from the germline V gene are SGHDT and YYEEEE. The DNA for the CDR3 is TGTGCCAGCAGCTTGGCCCCAACAGGGGGCACTGAAGCTTTCTTT. This encodes CASSLAPTGGTEAFF.

This clonotype was seen a few times. V and J are TRBV20-1 and TRBJ2-2; 14 bases agree with TRBD2. Germline V gives CDR1 DFQATT, CDR2 SNEGSKA (reference sequence). The CDR3 covers 16 residues. The trim removed 5 bases at V and 1 base at J, leaving 3 bases unmatched. The CDR3 DNA reads as TGCAGTGCTCGACTAGCGGGAGGGGGGAACACCGGGGAGCTGTTTTTT. Its translation is CSARLAGGGNTGELFF.

This clonotype came up once. Here the CDR3 reads CASSPGTKETQYF. The CDR3 DNA reads TGTGCCAGCAGCCCCGGGACCAAAGAGACCCAGTACTTC. V gene TRBV7-2 combines with J gene TRBJ2-5; either TRBD1 or TRBD2 may fit D (5 bases each). The CDR3 is made up of 13 amino acids. The V gene lost 5 bases and the J gene lost 3 bases, with 10 bases spanning the gap. Germline loops: CDR1 SGHTA, CDR2 FQGNSA.

The genes are TRBV5-5 and TRBJ2-5, with 7 bases fitting TRBD1. V lost 7 bases to trimming and J lost 1 base; unmatched junction nucleotides: 10. The CDR3 spans 15 residues. Germline loops: CDR1 SGHKS, CDR2 YYEKEE (reference sequence). CDR3 sequence (DNA): TGTGCCAGCCAGCCACTCGGACAGGTCCAAGAGACCCAGTACTTC. Residues: CASQPLGQVQETQYF.

This clonotype was picked up a small number of times. The rearrangement uses TRBV4-2 and TRBJ2-5; 10 bases fit TRBD2. There are 16 residues in the CDR3. Germline-derived CDR1 and CDR2 are LGHNA and YNFKEQ. V dropped 1 base and J dropped 5; count of bases not matched to a gene: 7. The chain's CDR3 is CASSQGAGGPGETQYF. The CDR3 DNA reads TGTGCCAGCAGCCAAGGAGCGGGAGGGCCTGGGGAGACCCAGTACTTC.

This clonotype was seen only a few times. The V gene is TRBV5-1, the J gene TRBJ1-6; D remains unclear. Trimming took off 3 bases at V and 8 bases at J, with 9 bases between the two ends. Germline CDR1 reads SGHRS; CDR2 reads YFSETQ. The CDR3 extends over 13 amino acids. The CDR3, as DNA: TGCGCCAGCAGCTCCTGGGGTGATTCACCCCTCCACTTT. It is translated as CASSSWGDSPLHF. The full variable domain, with the rest looked up from reference TRBV5-1 and TRBJ1-6, is KAGVTQTPRYLIKTRGQQVTLSCSPISGHRSVSWYQQTPGQGLQFLFEYFSETQRNKGNFPGRFSGRQFSNSRSEMNVSTLELGDSALYLCASSSWGDSPLHFGNGTRLTVT.

A few counts support this clonotype. The chain links TRBV28 to TRBJ2-1; the match to TRBD2 covers 7 bases. V shed 3 bases and J 0 bases; nucleotides not matched to a gene: 17. CDR1 and CDR2 from the germline V gene are MDHEN and SYDVKM. The CDR3 sequence is 20 residues long. The DNA for the CDR3 is TGTGCCAGCAGTTTTGGGGTAGTCGGGAGGTTCCTACGCTCCTACAATGAGCAGTTCTTC. Translation: CASSFGVVGRFLRSYNEQFF. Drawing the rest from reference TRBV28 and TRBJ2-1, the complete variable domain is DVKVTQSSRYLVKRTGEKVFLECVQDMDHENMFWYRQDPGLGLRLIYFSYDVKMKEKGDIPEGYSVSREKKERFSLILESASTNQTSMYLCASSFGVVGRFLRSYNEQFFGPGTRLTVL.